This T cell receptor beta chain was sequenced for a study of blood T cell repertoires in COVID-19. The wider study: The samples span acute and convalescent COVID-19 from the United States, Italy and Spain. From T cells, B-cell-depleted T cells, or PBMCs came the material, which was cDNA or gDNA.

Authors' methods: Quantification of nucleated cells was approximated via reference gene primer amplification. Clones were sequenced by immunoSEQ multiplex PCR, and TCRdb holds only the in-frame ones, with some missing. That table is the source of V, J and clone size, and D and trimming were worked out from the DNA. The sample has roughly 250,000 clones, nearly 85% seen once. Source material: peripheral blood. The sequence came from a human donor in a cohort sampled during active COVID-19.

CDR3 nucleotides: TGTGCCAGCAGTCTCCTCCTCGGACAGGGGGCTGTTCAGCCCCAGCATTTT. It yields the protein CASSLLLGQGAVQPQHF. The chain combines TRBV6-6 with TRBJ1-5; 11 bases match TRBD1. Germline CDR1 MNHNY, CDR2 SVGAGI (reference sequence). Trimming cost V 5 bases and J 6 bases; bases outside gene matches: 12. CDR3 length: 17 residues.